The 10 T cell receptor beta chains given below trace back to one sample, sequenced in a study of blood T cell repertoires in COVID-19. The protocol was immunoSEQ multiplex PCR, while the TCRdb copy is restricted to in-frame clones and leaves out a portion. The data show about 300,000 clones, 85% to 90% seen once. The sequenced sample was PBMCs or T cells enriched from blood (not recorded which). Every receptor here comes from a young woman who had recovered from COVID-19.

The J gene is TRBJ1-2, the V gene TRBV18; tentative D call: TRBD1 (5 bases). CDR1 and CDR2 (germline): KGHSH, LQKENI. The CDR3 consists of 13 residues. Between the trimmed V and J ends, which lost 0 bases and 6 bases, there was a span of 8 bases. CDR3 in amino acids: CASSPPQGNGYTF. In nucleotides, the CDR3 is TGTGCCAGCTCACCACCCCAGGGAAATGGCTACACCTTC. The full variable domain, its missing parts supplied by reference TRBV18 and TRBJ1-2, is NAGVMQNPRHLVRRRGQEARLRCSPMKGHSHVYWYRQLPEEGLKFMVYLQKENIIDESGMPKERFSAEFPKEGPSILRIQQVVRGDSAAYFCASSPPQGNGYTFGSGTRLTVV.

V is TRBV14 and J is TRBJ1-2; no reliable D call. The CDR3 extends over 14 amino acids. From germline, CDR1 is SGHDN and CDR2 FVKESK. V was clipped by 0 bases and J by 11 bases, with 16 bases between them. The CDR3 sequence: CASSQDMSRGPYTF. CDR3 DNA: TGTGCCAGCAGCCAAGATATGTCGCGGGGTCCTTACACCTTC.

This sequence joins TRBV6-6 and TRBJ2-7; D perhaps matches TRBD1 (5 bases). CDR1 is MNHNY and CDR2 is SVGAGI in the germline V gene (reference sequence). With 2 bases removed from V and 3 bases from J, the gap between germline ends came to 11 bases. The CDR3 loop spans 14 amino acids. The CDR3 nucleotides read TGTGCCAGCAGTTACGGCAGGGTCGACTACGAGCAGTACTTC. This translates into CASSYGRVDYEQYF.

This chain links TRBV5-1 with TRBJ2-3, with 10 bases lining up with TRBD1. V dropped 4 bases and J dropped 5; count of bases not matched to a gene: 25. Looked up from germline, CDR1 is SGHRS and CDR2 is YFSETQ. This CDR3 is built from 21 residues. Written as DNA, the CDR3 is TGCGCCAGCAGCCTTTCAAGGACCTCCTTAACGACAGGGGGCGTTAAAGATACGCAGTATTTT. Protein product: CASSLSRTSLTTGGVKDTQYF.

This clone occurred a few times. The chain uses TRBV10-1 and TRBJ2-7; D possibly corresponds to TRBD2 (5 bases). Trimming removed 6 bases from V and 2 bases from J, with 17 bases in between. Germline CDR1 and CDR2: WNHNN and SYGVQD (reference sequence). This CDR3 region has 15 residues. CDR3 sequence reads: CASRGGIASPYEQYF. The CDR3 DNA sequence: TGCGCCAGCAGAGGAGGTATAGCTTCACCCTACGAGCAGTACTTC.

The rearrangement links TRBV7-2 to TRBJ2-7; D is unresolved. Trimming cost V 3 bases and J 0 bases, with 12 bases left between them. The CDR3 contains 15 residues. The germline V gene encodes CDR1 SGHTA and CDR2 FQGNSA. CDR3 coding DNA: TGTGCCAGCAGCTTTTCAGTGTCTTACTCCTACGAGCAGTACTTC. Translated: CASSFSVSYSYEQYF.

CDR3 sequence (DNA): TGTGCCAGCTCACCACAGGACAGGATCTATGGCTACACCTTC. This codes for CASSPQDRIYGYTF. This chain uses TRBV18 with TRBJ1-2, with 7 positions matching TRBD1. Germline V gene sequence: CDR1 KGHSH, CDR2 LQKENI. This CDR3 region has 14 residues. The junction had 3 bases not matched to a gene; V was cut back by 1 base and J by 4 bases. Based on the CDR3 plus reference TRBV18 and TRBJ1-2, the full variable domain is NAGVMQNPRHLVRRRGQEARLRCSPMKGHSHVYWYRQLPEEGLKFMVYLQKENIIDESGMPKERFSAEFPKEGPSILRIQQVVRGDSAAYFCASSPQDRIYGYTFGSGTRLTVV.

The chain links TRBV3-1 (or the pseudogene TRBV3-2) to TRBJ2-2; 7 positions agree with TRBD2. Losses at the gene ends were 4 bases for V and 6 bases for J; bases not matched to a gene: 5. The CDR3 has 14 residues. CDR1 LGHDT and CDR2 YNNKEL come from the germline V gene (reference sequence). The CDR3 DNA follows: TGTGCCAGCAGCCCGACCGCGGGGGCCGGGGAGCTGTTTTTT. This encodes CASSPTAGAGELFF.

The chain is built from TRBV4-2 and TRBJ1-5; D uncertain. This CDR3 has 13 amino acids. V gave up 0 bases and J gave up 6 bases, with 6 bases separating them. Germline assignment: CDR1 LGHNA and CDR2 YNFKEQ. The DNA for the CDR3 is TGTGCCAGCAGCCAAGATGAGGTTCAGCCCCAGCATTTT. This translates into CASSQDEVQPQHF.

The rearrangement links TRBV2 to TRBJ1-4; TRBD1 agrees at 9 bases. In germline, CDR1 is SNHLY, CDR2 FYNNEI. Losses at the gene ends were 8 bases for V and 8 bases for J; bases not matched to a gene: 9. CDR3 length: 14 amino acids. The CDR3 protein is CASGLTGGGEKLFF. The DNA for the CDR3 is TGTGCCAGCGGGTTGACAGGGGGAGGAGAAAAACTGTTTTTT.